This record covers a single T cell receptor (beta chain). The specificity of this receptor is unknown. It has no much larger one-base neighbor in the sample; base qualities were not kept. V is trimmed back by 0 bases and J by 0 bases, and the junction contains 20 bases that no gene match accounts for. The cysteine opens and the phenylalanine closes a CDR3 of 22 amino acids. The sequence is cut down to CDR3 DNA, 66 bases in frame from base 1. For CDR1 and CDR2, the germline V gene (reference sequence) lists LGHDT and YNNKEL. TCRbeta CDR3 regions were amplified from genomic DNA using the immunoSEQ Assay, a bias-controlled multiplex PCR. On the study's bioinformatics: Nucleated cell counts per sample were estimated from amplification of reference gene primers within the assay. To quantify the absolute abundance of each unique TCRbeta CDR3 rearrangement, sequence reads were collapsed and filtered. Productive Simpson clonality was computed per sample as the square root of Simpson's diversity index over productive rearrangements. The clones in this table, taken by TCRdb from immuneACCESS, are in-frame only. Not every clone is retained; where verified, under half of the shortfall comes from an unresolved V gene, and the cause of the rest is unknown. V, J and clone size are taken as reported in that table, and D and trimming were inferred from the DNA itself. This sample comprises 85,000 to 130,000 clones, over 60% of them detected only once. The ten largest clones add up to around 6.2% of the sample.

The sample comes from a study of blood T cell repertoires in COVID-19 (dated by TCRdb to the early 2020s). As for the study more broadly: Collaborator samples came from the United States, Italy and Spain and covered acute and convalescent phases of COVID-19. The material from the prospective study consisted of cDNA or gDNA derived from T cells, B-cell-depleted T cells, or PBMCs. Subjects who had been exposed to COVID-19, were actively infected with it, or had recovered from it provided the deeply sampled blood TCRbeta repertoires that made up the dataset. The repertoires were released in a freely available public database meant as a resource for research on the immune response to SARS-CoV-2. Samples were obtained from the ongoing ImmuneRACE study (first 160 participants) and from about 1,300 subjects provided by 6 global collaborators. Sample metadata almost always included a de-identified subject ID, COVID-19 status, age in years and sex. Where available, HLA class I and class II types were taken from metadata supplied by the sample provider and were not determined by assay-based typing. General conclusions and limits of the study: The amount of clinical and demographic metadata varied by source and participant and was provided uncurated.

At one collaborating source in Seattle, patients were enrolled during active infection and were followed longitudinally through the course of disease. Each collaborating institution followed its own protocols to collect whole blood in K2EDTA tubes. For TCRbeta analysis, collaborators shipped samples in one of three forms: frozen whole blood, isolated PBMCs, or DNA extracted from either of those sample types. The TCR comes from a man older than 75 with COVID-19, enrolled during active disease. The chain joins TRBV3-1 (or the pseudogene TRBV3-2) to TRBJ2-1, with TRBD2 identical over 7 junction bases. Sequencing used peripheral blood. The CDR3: CASSQESGSSISGASSYNEQFF. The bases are TGTGCCAGCAGCCAAGAGTCGGGTTCGTCTATAAGCGGGGCGAGCTCCTACAATGAGCAGTTCTTC.